The clone carrying this TCR beta chain was seen only once. Germline assignment: CDR1 SGHTA and CDR2 FQGNSA. Unmatched junction bases numbered 15, after V lost 2 bases and J lost 11 bases. This CDR3 has 15 residues. The data derive from a study of T cell changes during pregnancy in multiple sclerosis. The repertoire was sequenced with immunoSEQ multiplex PCR; TCRdb's copy has only in-frame clones and lacks some. The sample gives about 46,000 clones, roughly 93% of which show up once; 4% to 5.5% is in the top ten. The TCR comes from a female donor with multiple sclerosis, enrolled in a pregnancy study. The chain carries TRBV7-2 and TRBJ2-7; 7 nucleotides line up with TRBD2. The sample consisted of CD8+ T cells from peripheral blood mononuclear cells, taken in the first trimester of pregnancy. CDR3 coding DNA: TGTGCCAGCAGCTTAAGTACGATCGCGGGAGCTGATAAGTACTTC. Protein sequence: CASSLSTIAGADKYF.